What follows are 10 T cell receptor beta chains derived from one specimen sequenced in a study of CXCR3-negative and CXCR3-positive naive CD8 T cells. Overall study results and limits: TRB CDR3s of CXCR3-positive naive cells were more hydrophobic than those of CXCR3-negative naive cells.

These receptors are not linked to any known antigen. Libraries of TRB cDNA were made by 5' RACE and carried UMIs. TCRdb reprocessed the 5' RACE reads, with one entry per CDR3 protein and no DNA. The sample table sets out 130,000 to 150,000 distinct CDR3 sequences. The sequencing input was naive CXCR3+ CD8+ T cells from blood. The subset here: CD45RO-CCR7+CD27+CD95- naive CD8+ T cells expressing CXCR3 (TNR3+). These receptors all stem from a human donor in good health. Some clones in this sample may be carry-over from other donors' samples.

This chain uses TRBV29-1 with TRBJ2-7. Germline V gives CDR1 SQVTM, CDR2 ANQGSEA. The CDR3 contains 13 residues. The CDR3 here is CSVEEVGSYEQYF.

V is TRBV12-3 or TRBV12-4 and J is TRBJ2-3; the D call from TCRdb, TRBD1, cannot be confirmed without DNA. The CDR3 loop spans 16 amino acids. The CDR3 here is CASRVSRRQSTDTQYF.

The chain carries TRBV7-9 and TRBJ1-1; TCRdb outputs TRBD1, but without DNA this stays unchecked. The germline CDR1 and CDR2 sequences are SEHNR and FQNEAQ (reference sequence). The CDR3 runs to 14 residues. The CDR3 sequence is CASSPQGGGTEAFF.

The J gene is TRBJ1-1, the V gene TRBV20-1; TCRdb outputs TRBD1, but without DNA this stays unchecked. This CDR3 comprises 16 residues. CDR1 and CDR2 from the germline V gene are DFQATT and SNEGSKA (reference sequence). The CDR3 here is CSARGQSNPGTGEAFF.

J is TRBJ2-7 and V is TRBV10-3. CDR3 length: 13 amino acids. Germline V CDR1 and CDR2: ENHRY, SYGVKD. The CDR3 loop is CAISGEHSNEQYF.

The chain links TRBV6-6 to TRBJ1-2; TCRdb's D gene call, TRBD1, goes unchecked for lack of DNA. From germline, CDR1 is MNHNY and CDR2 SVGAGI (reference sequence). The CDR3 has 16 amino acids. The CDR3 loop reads CASRSRGQGMVYGYTF.

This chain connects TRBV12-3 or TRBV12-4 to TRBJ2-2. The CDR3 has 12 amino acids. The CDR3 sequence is CASSRRAGELFF.

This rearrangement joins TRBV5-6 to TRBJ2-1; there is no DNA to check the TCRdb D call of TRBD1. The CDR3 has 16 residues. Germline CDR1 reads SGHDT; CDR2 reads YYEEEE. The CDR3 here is CASSGPDRDSYNEQFF. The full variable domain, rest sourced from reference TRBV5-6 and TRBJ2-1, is DAGVTQSPTHLIKTRGQQVTLRCSPKSGHDTVSWYQQALGQGPQFIFQYYEEEERQRGNFPDRFSGHQFPNYSSELNVNALLLGDSALYLCASSGPDRDSYNEQFFGPGTRLTVL.

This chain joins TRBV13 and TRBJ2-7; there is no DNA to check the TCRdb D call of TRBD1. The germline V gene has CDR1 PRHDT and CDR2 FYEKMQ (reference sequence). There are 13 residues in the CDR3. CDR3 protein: CASSSEDRGEQYF.

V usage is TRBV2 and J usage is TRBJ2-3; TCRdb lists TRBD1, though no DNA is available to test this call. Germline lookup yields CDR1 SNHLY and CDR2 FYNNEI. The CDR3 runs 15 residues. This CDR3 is CASSRTGASTDTQYF.